The 2 T cell receptor beta chains reported below all come from one sample, sequenced in a study of OX40 agonist ivuxolimab in advanced cancers. Measured with immunoSEQ multiplex PCR; TCRdb has only the in-frame clones, and not every one. The table lists about 98,000 clones, 85% to 95% of them singletons. This specimen consisted of CD4+ or CD8+ T cells sorted from blood, obtained in a trial of the OX40 agonist ivuxolimab. Receptor source: an adult with an advanced solid tumor such as melanoma, head and neck, liver or kidney cancer.

The chain carries TRBV4-3 and TRBJ2-1, with D perhaps matching TRBD2 (6 bases). The CDR3 has 17 residues. Germline V lookup: CDR1 LGHNA, CDR2 YSLEER. The V gene lost 0 bases and the J gene lost 0 bases, with 12 bases spanning the gap. Here the CDR3 reads CASSQDHIAASYNEQFF. As DNA, the CDR3 is TGCGCCAGCAGCCAAGACCACATAGCGGCCTCCTACAATGAGCAGTTCTTC.

V gene TRBV12-5 combines with J gene TRBJ2-6; D is uncertain. CDR3 length: 19 amino acids. Germline assignment: CDR1 LGHNT and CDR2 FRNRAP. The V end lost 1 base, the J end lost 0 bases, and 16 bases lay between the germline ends. CDR3 nucleotide sequence: TGTGCTAGTGGTTTGGGGATCGCGGACGGGTCCTCTGGGGCCAACGTCCTGACTTTC. This sequence encodes CASGLGIADGSSGANVLTF.